Given below is one TCR beta chain in context. Antigen unknown. The CDR3 runs 13 residues. CDR1 and CDR2 (germline): SQVTM, ANQGSEA. Trimming cost V 6 bases and J 3 bases, with 14 bases left between them. The data are from a study of shared clonotypes between healthy human individuals. Method: immunoSEQ multiplex PCR; TCRdb's copy keeps in-frame clones and lacks some. The sample contains roughly 1,600,000 clones, roughly 98.5% of which appear only once. Points from the study as a whole: In this cohort, only blood was sampled, and tissue repertoires likely differ.

The sequence came from a man aged 25 to 40 in good health. Sequencing input: naive CD4+ T cells sorted from blood. The subset: CD45RA+ positively selected. The chain combines TRBV29-1 with TRBJ1-1; D unclear. The CDR3 bases are TGCAGCGTAGGACGGGCACAGTACACTGAAGCTTTCTTT. Translation gives CSVGRAQYTEAFF.